Below, 21 T cell receptor beta chains from the same sample are listed, as sequenced in a study of T-cell memory formation after mild COVID-19. MiXCR, applied by TCRdb to the 5' RACE reads, yields one record per CDR3 protein. The sample lists some 450,000 distinct CDR3 sequences, roughly 20% occurring once. Sequenced input: PBMCs or a T cell subset sorted from them (not recorded which). All receptors come from an adult woman who had mild COVID-19 (a few samples of this study predate the infection). Cell type and time point are not known.

The genes are TRBV7-9 and TRBJ2-2; D is unclear. The V end lost 0 bases, the J end lost 3 bases, and 8 bases lay between the germline ends. Per the germline V gene, CDR1 is SEHNR and CDR2 is FQNEAQ (reference sequence). This CDR3 is 15 amino acids long. CDR3 in amino acids: CASSLARPYTGELFF. The CDR3 coding sequence is TGTGCCAGCAGCTTAGCGCGGCCCTACACCGGGGAGCTGTTTTTT.

J is TRBJ2-1 and V is TRBV24-1; possible D gene TRBD1, 5 bases. Germline V gene lookup returns CDR1 KGHDR and CDR2 SFDVKD. The CDR3 runs to 13 residues. V was pared by 4 bases and J by 6 bases, with 9 bases between. The CDR3 spells CATSDYDSNEQFF. Written as DNA, the CDR3 is TGTGCCACCAGTGACTACGACAGCAATGAGCAGTTCTTC.

There are many counts of this clonotype. V is TRBV6-5 and J is TRBJ2-7; the match to TRBD1 covers 7 bases. V trimming: 2 bases; J trimming: 2 bases; junction bases outside the gene matches: 6. Germline CDR1 MNHEY, CDR2 SVGAGI. There are 15 residues in the CDR3. The CDR3 loop is CASSYKGARTYEQYF. In DNA, the CDR3 is TGTGCCAGCAGTTACAAGGGGGCAAGGACCTACGAGCAGTACTTC.

The J gene is TRBJ2-4, the V gene TRBV5-1; a possible D gene is TRBD2 (5 bases). Trimming cost V 7 bases and J 5 bases, with 13 bases left between them. The CDR3 sequence is 13 residues long. The germline V gene has CDR1 SGHRS and CDR2 YFSETQ. The CDR3 DNA sequence: TGCGCCAGCGCCCTCGGCGGGCAAAACATTCAGTACTTC. The encoded protein is CASALGGQNIQYF. The full variable domain, rest sourced from reference TRBV5-1 and TRBJ2-4, is KAGVTQTPRYLIKTRGQQVTLSCSPISGHRSVSWYQQTPGQGLQFLFEYFSETQRNKGNFPGRFSGRQFSNSRSEMNVSTLELGDSALYLCASALGGQNIQYFGAGTRLSVL.

The V call is TRBV9, the J call TRBJ1-1; possible D gene TRBD1, 5 bases. Germline assignment: CDR1 SGDLS and CDR2 YYNGEE. CDR3 length: 15 residues. The ends were cut back, 2 bases at V and 3 bases at J, with 14 bases in the middle. The CDR3 loop reads CASSVDGGGYTEAFF. The CDR3 coding sequence is TGTGCCAGCAGCGTTGACGGCGGGGGGTACACTGAAGCTTTCTTT.

In its sample, this clonotype was seen a few times. This chain links TRBV6-5 with TRBJ1-4, with TRBD1 matching over 10 bases. Germline loops: CDR1 MNHEY, CDR2 SVGAGI. This CDR3 spans 16 amino acids. Germline trimming cut 4 bases from V and 7 bases from J; bases unmatched to any gene: 9. For the CDR3, the DNA is TGTGCCAGCAGTTTCTCGGCCGGGACAGGGGTTGAAAAACTGTTTTTT. Residues: CASSFSAGTGVEKLFF.

The chain uses TRBV6-5 and TRBJ2-2; 14 nucleotides line up with TRBD2. This CDR3 spans 17 amino acids. Germline V CDR1 and CDR2: MNHEY, SVGAGI. The V gene end was trimmed by 6 bases and the J gene end by 7 bases; junction bases not matched to a gene: 10. The CDR3 DNA follows: TGTGCCAGCAGACCCCCCGGACTAGCGGGAGGTAACGGGGAGCTGTTTTTT. It translates to CASRPPGLAGGNGELFF.

This chain links TRBV4-1 with TRBJ2-7; D gene ambiguous. Looked up from germline, CDR1 is MGHRA and CDR2 is YSYEKL. Trimming removed 2 bases from V and 0 bases from J, with 5 bases in between. The CDR3 has 13 amino acids. The CDR3 sequence is CASSQMTSYEQYF. In nucleotides, the CDR3 is TGCGCCAGCAGCCAAATGACCTCCTACGAGCAGTACTTC.

V and J are TRBV6-1 and TRBJ1-2; D uncertain. Germline V gives CDR1 MNHNS, CDR2 SASEGT. Trimming pared 2 bases from V and 4 bases from J, leaving 11 bases between. This CDR3 is built from 14 residues. The CDR3 DNA follows: TGTGCCAGCAGTGAAAGCGTAGGTTTCTATGGCTACACCTTC. Residues: CASSESVGFYGYTF.

This clonotype was found a few times. The genes are TRBV6-5 and TRBJ1-4; D ambiguous. This CDR3 spans 15 amino acids. The germline gives CDR1 MNHEY, CDR2 SVGAGI. The ends were cut back, 4 bases at V and 0 bases at J, with 9 bases in the middle. The CDR3 coding sequence is TGTGCCAGCAGTTCCTCAGGAGCAACTAATGAAAAACTGTTTTTT. It codes for CASSSSGATNEKLFF.

The chain carries TRBV7-3 and TRBJ2-2, with D tentatively TRBD2 (6 bases). Germline assignment: CDR1 SGHTA and CDR2 FQGTGA. Trimming removed 1 base from V and 1 base from J, with 13 bases in between. This CDR3 spans 17 amino acids. The CDR3 DNA reads as TGTGCCAGCAGCTTAAGGGGCGGGACGTGGAACACCGGGGAGCTGTTTTTT. Protein product: CASSLRGGTWNTGELFF.

This clonotype was observed a handful of times. This chain joins TRBV5-1 and TRBJ1-4; possibly TRBD1 for D (5 bases). Germline V gene data show CDR1 as SGHRS and CDR2 as YFSETQ. This CDR3 is 14 amino acids long. Trimming removed 4 bases from V and 8 bases from J, with 15 bases in between. The CDR3 nucleotides are TGCGCCAGCAGCCTCCGGGGCGGGGACGAAAAACTGTTTTTT. Translation gives CASSLRGGDEKLFF.

The chain links TRBV25-1 to TRBJ2-3; D is uncertain. The CDR3 is made up of 18 amino acids. The V and J ends lost 1 base and 6 bases respectively, with 23 bases between them. Germline V gene lookup returns CDR1 MGHDK and CDR2 SYGVNS. The CDR3 sequence: CASSEFPPELNQRDTQYF. CDR3 nucleotides: TGTGCCAGCAGTGAATTCCCCCCGGAGCTAAATCAACGTGATACGCAGTATTTT. The whole variable domain, filled in from reference TRBV25-1 and TRBJ2-3, reads EADIYQTPRYLVIGTGKKITLECSQTMGHDKMYWYQQDPGMELHLIHYSYGVNSTEKGDLSSESTVSRIRTEHFPLTLESARPSHTSQYLCASSEFPPELNQRDTQYFGPGTRLTVL.

This clonotype appeared many times. The chain combines TRBV7-2 with TRBJ2-1; 7 bases are a match to TRBD2. The V segment lost 7 bases and the J segment 0 bases; nucleotides outside the gene matches: 6. CDR3 length: 15 amino acids. Germline assignment: CDR1 SGHTA and CDR2 FQGNSA. The CDR3 DNA reads TGTGCCAGCATCCCGGGACTAAGCTCCTACAATGAGCAGTTCTTC. Amino acid sequence: CASIPGLSSYNEQFF. The entire variable domain, with the rest obtained from reference TRBV7-2 and TRBJ2-1, is as follows: GAGVSQSPSNKVTEKGKDVELRCDPISGHTALYWYRQSLGQGLEFLIYFQGNSAPDKSGLPSDRFSAERTGGSVSTLTIQRTQQEDSAVYLCASIPGLSSYNEQFFGPGTRLTVL.

This chain links TRBV7-6 with TRBJ2-2; 9 bases line up with TRBD2. Looked up from germline, CDR1 is SGHVS and CDR2 is FNYEAQ. CDR3 size: 17 residues. With V trimmed by 0 bases and J by 2 bases, 4 bases remained unmatched. CDR3 in DNA: TGTGCCAGCAGCTTAGCGAGACTAGCGGTTAACACCGGGGAGCTGTTTTTT. Its protein product is CASSLARLAVNTGELFF.

The rearrangement links TRBV5-5 to TRBJ1-1; the D is unclear. Trimming cost V 1 base and J 2 bases, with 12 bases left between them. The germline V gene encodes CDR1 SGHKS and CDR2 YYEKEE (reference sequence). This CDR3 region has 15 residues. CDR3 sequence (DNA): TGTGCCAGCAGCTTGCAGACACACTTTAACACTGAAGCTTTCTTT. Amino acids: CASSLQTHFNTEAFF. The full variable domain, rest sourced from reference TRBV5-5 and TRBJ1-1, is DAGVTQSPTHLIKTRGQQVTLRCSPISGHKSVSWYQQVLGQGPQFIFQYYEKEERGRGNFPDRFSARQFPNYSSELNVNALLLGDSALYLCASSLQTHFNTEAFFGQGTRLTVV.

V usage is TRBV5-1 and J usage is TRBJ2-1; D may be TRBD2 (6 bases). The germline gives CDR1 SGHRS, CDR2 YFSETQ. CDR3 length equals 14 residues. V lost 4 bases and J 7 bases, leaving 15 bases between the germline ends. The CDR3 spells CASSPTTSRNEQFF. CDR3 sequence (DNA): TGCGCCAGCAGCCCGACGACTAGTCGAAATGAGCAGTTCTTC.

V and J are TRBV6-1 and TRBJ2-5, with 7 bases that match TRBD1. Trimming at V came to 0 bases and at J to 5 bases, leaving 6 bases not matched to a gene. The germline CDR1 and CDR2 sequences are MNHNS and SASEGT. The CDR3 sequence is 15 residues long. CDR3 sequence: CASSEAAGGGETQYF. The CDR3, as DNA: TGTGCCAGCAGTGAAGCCGCAGGGGGTGGGGAGACCCAGTACTTC.

This clonotype was counted a few times. The V and J genes are TRBV19 and TRBJ1-2, with 10 bases that match TRBD1. The CDR3 has 17 amino acids. The germline V gene has CDR1 LNHDA and CDR2 SQIVND (reference sequence). Trimming removed 4 bases from V and 2 bases from J; junction bases left unmatched: 10. The CDR3 loop reads CASSTTDRGAPNYGYTF. The CDR3, as DNA: TGTGCCAGTAGTACAACGGACAGGGGGGCCCCAAACTATGGCTACACCTTC.

The table lists this clonotype with a few counts. The V call is TRBV6-2 or TRBV6-3, the J call TRBJ1-4; TRBD1 is a possible D gene (5 bases). This CDR3 has 15 residues. Between the trimmed V and J ends, which lost 8 bases and 6 bases, there was a span of 19 bases. Germline CDR1 reads MNHEY; CDR2 reads SVGEGT. This CDR3 is CASRIRWTYDEKLFF. DNA of the CDR3: TGTGCCAGCCGCATCCGCTGGACATACGATGAAAAACTGTTTTTT.

The gene calls are TRBV12-5 and TRBJ2-6; TRBD1 aligns across 7 bases. Trimming cost V 5 bases and J 2 bases; bases outside gene matches: 6. This CDR3 comprises 16 residues. The germline V gene encodes CDR1 LGHNT and CDR2 FRNRAP. The CDR3 reads CASGADRVAGANVLTF. CDR3 nucleotides: TGTGCTAGTGGTGCCGACAGGGTTGCTGGGGCCAACGTCCTGACTTTC.